These 31 T cell receptor beta chains were all obtained from the same sample, sequenced in a study of cytomegalovirus exposure and HLA in healthy donors. PCR involved 60 Vbeta and 13 Jbeta primers. The assay was immunoSEQ multiplex PCR, and TCRdb's table has in-frame clones only and misses some. The table lists over 100,000 clones, 60% to 85% of them singletons. The sequenced sample was PBMCs. The receptors come from a female donor in good health and CMV-seronegative.

The CDR3 loop reads CASSQDGGRDQPQHF. For the CDR3, the DNA is TGCGCCAGCAGCCAAGATGGGGGGAGGGATCAGCCCCAGCATTTT. The J gene is TRBJ1-5, the V gene TRBV4-3; weak D call: TRBD1 (5 bases). This CDR3 is built from 15 residues. Trimming took off 0 bases at V and 5 bases at J, with 11 bases between the two ends. CDR1 LGHNA and CDR2 YSLEER come from the germline V gene.

V gene TRBV7-9 combines with J gene TRBJ2-5, with 9 bases that match TRBD2. V dropped 1 base and J dropped 4; count of bases not matched to a gene: 1. CDR3 length equals 14 residues. Germline V gene data show CDR1 as SEHNR and CDR2 as FQNEAQ (reference sequence). DNA for the CDR3: TGTGCCAGCAGCTTAGGTAGCGGGGGAGAGACCCAGTACTTC. It is translated as CASSLGSGGETQYF.

On this clone itself: Different DNA sequences within this sample yield the same CDR3. The rearrangement uses TRBV29-1 and TRBJ1-5; maybe TRBD1 (6 bases). Trimming pared 6 bases from V and 2 bases from J, leaving 8 bases between. Germline V gives CDR1 SQVTM, CDR2 ANQGSEA. CDR3 length: 12 amino acids. In DNA form, the CDR3 reads TGCAGCGTAGGGGGAGGCAATCAGCCCCAGCATTTT. Its protein product is CSVGGGNQPQHF. Complete variable domain (other parts from reference TRBV29-1 and TRBJ1-5): SAVISQKPSRDICQRGTSLTIQCQVDSQVTMMFWYRQQPGQSLTLIATANQGSEATYESGFVIDKFPISRPNLTFSTLTVSNMSPEDSSIYLCSVGGGNQPQHFGDGTRLSIL.

The chain carries TRBV5-1 and TRBJ1-2; 7 bases agree with TRBD1. This CDR3 has 13 amino acids. The germline V gene has CDR1 SGHRS and CDR2 YFSETQ. V was pared by 2 bases and J by 7 bases, with 5 bases of the junction left unmatched. CDR3 bases: TGCGCCAGCAGCTTTTCAGGGGGTGGTGGCTACACCTTC. Its protein product is CASSFSGGGGYTF. Filled out from reference TRBV5-1 and TRBJ1-2, the complete variable domain reads KAGVTQTPRYLIKTRGQQVTLSCSPISGHRSVSWYQQTPGQGLQFLFEYFSETQRNKGNFPGRFSGRQFSNSRSEMNVSTLELGDSALYLCASSFSGGGGYTFGSGTRLTVV.

V gene TRBV4-2 combines with J gene TRBJ2-4; unclear D gene. Per germline, CDR1 LGHNA and CDR2 YNFKEQ. The ends were cut back, 0 bases at V and 6 bases at J, with 12 bases in the middle. This CDR3 is built from 15 residues. The CDR3: CASSQDSQPGNIQYF. The CDR3 DNA is TGTGCCAGCAGCCAAGATTCCCAGCCGGGAAACATTCAGTACTTC.

The rearrangement links TRBV30 to TRBJ1-1, with D possibly matching TRBD1 (6 bases). CDR1 is GTSNPN and CDR2 is SVGIG in the germline V gene (reference sequence). Trimming stripped 5 bases from V and 3 bases from J, with 10 bases between. This CDR3 has 12 amino acids. This chain's CDR3 is CAWGQFHTEAFF. CDR3 in DNA: TGTGCCTGGGGACAGTTCCACACTGAAGCTTTCTTT.

The gene calls are TRBV6-1 and TRBJ1-5, with D possibly matching TRBD1 (6 bases). Per germline, CDR1 MNHNS and CDR2 SASEGT. V was shortened by 2 bases and J by 6 bases, with 11 bases between the two germline ends. The CDR3 loop spans 14 amino acids. CDR3 nucleotide sequence: TGTGCCAGCAGTGAAACTGGACAGTTTCAGCCCCAGCATTTT. Residues: CASSETGQFQPQHF.

This clone was picked up a small number of times. This chain uses TRBV15 with TRBJ1-1; 7 bases align to TRBD1. J was trimmed by 1 base and V by 0 bases; bases with no gene match: 2. The CDR3 is made up of 15 amino acids. Per germline, CDR1 LNHNV and CDR2 YYDKDF (reference sequence). The CDR3 bases are TGTGCCACCAGCAGAGATGGACAGGAGAACACTGAAGCTTTCTTT. Protein: CATSRDGQENTEAFF. Complete variable domain (other parts from reference TRBV15 and TRBJ1-1): DAMVIQNPRYQVTQFGKPVTLSCSQTLNHNVMYWYQQKSSQAPKLLFHYYDKDFNNEADTPDNFQSRRPNTSFCFLDIRSPGLGDTAMYLCATSRDGQENTEAFFGQGTRLTVV.

This chain connects TRBV27 to TRBJ1-2, with D unclear. The ends were cut back, 6 bases at V and 0 bases at J, with 17 bases in the middle. CDR3 length equals 16 residues. CDR1 and CDR2 from the germline V gene are MNHEY and SMNVEV (reference sequence). The CDR3 nucleotides are TGTGCCAGCAGCCAAGGTCCGGGGTGGGCTAACTATGGCTACACCTTC. It encodes CASSQGPGWANYGYTF.

This clone was observed a few times. This rearrangement joins TRBV6-1 to TRBJ1-1; tentative D call: TRBD1 (5 bases). The CDR3 totals 14 residues. The V and J ends lost 10 bases and 1 base respectively, with 16 bases between them. Germline V gives CDR1 MNHNS, CDR2 SASEGT. The CDR3 is CATSLAGGNTEAFF. CDR3 bases: TGTGCCACCTCTCTCGCCGGGGGGAACACTGAAGCTTTCTTT.

J is TRBJ2-1 and V is TRBV5-4; a possible D gene is TRBD1 (7 bases). Deletions cut 7 bases from V and 2 bases from J, with 16 bases between. Germline CDR1 reads SGHNT; CDR2 reads YYREEE (reference sequence). This CDR3 contains 15 residues. The CDR3 region has the DNA TGTGCCAGCGACAGGGACTCTGCTCCCTACAATGAGCAGTTCTTC. This translates into CASDRDSAPYNEQFF.

The chain has TRBV19 and TRBJ2-3; perhaps TRBD1 as D (7 bases). V lost 4 bases and J lost 3, with 17 bases in between. The germline V gene has CDR1 LNHDA and CDR2 SQIVND (reference sequence). The CDR3 contains 16 residues. CDR3 bases: TGTGCCAGTAGTACCGCGGGGACAGCCGTTACAGATACGCAGTATTTT. Its protein is CASSTAGTAVTDTQYF.

This clone was seen a few times. Other DNA sequences in this sample translate to the same CDR3. CDR3 in amino acids: CASSEGGGTEAFF. The CDR3 coding sequence is TGTGCCAGCAGTGAAGGGGGGGGCACTGAAGCTTTCTTT. The chain uses TRBV2 and TRBJ1-1, with D perhaps matching TRBD1 (5 bases). The V gene's germline CDR1 is SNHLY and CDR2 FYNNEI. V lost 1 base and J lost 4, with 7 bases in between. CDR3 length: 13 amino acids.

CDR3 residues: CASSIASGQPQHF. As DNA, the CDR3 is TGTGCCAGTAGTATCGCTAGTGGTCAGCCCCAGCATTTT. The gene calls are TRBV19 and TRBJ1-5; D unclear. Trimming pared 3 bases from V and 6 bases from J, leaving 9 bases between. CDR3 length: 13 residues. Germline CDR1 and CDR2: LNHDA and SQIVND (reference sequence).

The rearrangement joins TRBV18 to TRBJ2-7, with a tentative D call TRBD2 (6 bases). The V end was cut by 3 bases, the J end by 2 bases, with 20 bases between. The length of the CDR3 is 17 residues. Germline V CDR1 and CDR2: KGHSH, LQKENI. The CDR3 DNA reads as TGTGCCAGCTCACCGGGTGAGGACGGGACTTTTACCTACGAGCAGTACTTC. Its protein product is CASSPGEDGTFTYEQYF.

J is TRBJ2-5 and V is TRBV7-6; the match to TRBD2 covers 10 bases. This CDR3 comprises 18 residues. V dropped 1 base and J dropped 4; count of bases not matched to a gene: 12. CDR1 and CDR2 (germline): SGHVS, FNYEAQ. The CDR3 sequence: CASSLVASGGTAPETQYF. In DNA, the CDR3 is TGTGCCAGCAGCTTAGTGGCTAGCGGGGGCACCGCTCCAGAGACCCAGTACTTC.

V is TRBV2 and J is TRBJ2-1, with 8 nucleotides matching TRBD2. V shed 10 bases, J shed 10 bases, and the junction held 12 bases outside the gene matches. CDR1 SNHLY and CDR2 FYNNEI come from the germline V gene. The CDR3 length is 13 residues. The CDR3: CATRSGGLREQFF. CDR3 in DNA: TGTGCCACCCGGAGCGGGGGCCTTCGGGAGCAGTTCTTC.

The chain carries TRBV4-2 and TRBJ1-3; D is possibly TRBD1 (6 bases). Germline-derived CDR1 and CDR2 are LGHNA and YNFKEQ. V was clipped by 2 bases and J by 0 bases, with 14 bases between them. This CDR3 has 17 residues. Written as DNA, the CDR3 is TGTGCCAGCAGCCAACTACAGGACAGTGGCTCTGGAAACACCATATATTTT. Translated, it gives CASSQLQDSGSGNTIYF.

This clone was picked up one time. The chain couples TRBV6-5 to TRBJ2-5, with 7 bases matching TRBD2. This CDR3 contains 13 residues. Germline V gives CDR1 MNHEY, CDR2 SVGAGI. The V gene end was trimmed by 6 bases and the J gene end by 3 bases; junction bases not matched to a gene: 4. The CDR3 here is CASRRLAEETQYF. CDR3 bases: TGTGCCAGCAGAAGGCTAGCGGAAGAGACCCAGTACTTC.

This clone appeared a single time. The chain employs TRBV18 and TRBJ1-3; no clear D gene. The CDR3 length is 15 residues. Trimming left V 0 bases short and J 0 bases short, with 6 bases between. The germline CDR1 and CDR2 sequences are KGHSH and LQKENI. CDR3 amino acids: CASSPPPVSGNTIYF. CDR3 bases: TGTGCCAGCTCACCACCGCCAGTCTCTGGAAACACCATATATTTT.

The rearrangement uses TRBV30 and TRBJ1-1; weak D call: TRBD1 (5 bases). The CDR3 is 14 residues long. The germline CDR1 and CDR2 sequences are GTSNPN and SVGIG (reference sequence). The ends were cut back, 1 base at V and 6 bases at J, with 15 bases in the middle. CDR3 nucleotides: TGTGCCTGGAGTGCCCTGCCCAGGGCCCCTGAAGCTTTCTTT. This codes for CAWSALPRAPEAFF.

The chain links TRBV27 to TRBJ2-2, with D possibly TRBD1 on 5 matching bases. This CDR3 region has 16 residues. Looked up from germline, CDR1 is MNHEY and CDR2 is SMNVEV (reference sequence). The V and J ends lost 3 bases and 7 bases respectively, with 18 bases between them. The CDR3 nucleotides are TGTGCCAGCAGTTTCAAGTCAGGGATCCGACACGGGGAGCTGTTTTTT. Protein product: CASSFKSGIRHGELFF.

The gene calls are TRBV5-1 and TRBJ2-3; TRBD2 matches 7 bases. The CDR3 is made up of 16 amino acids. V lost 2 bases and J lost 3; bases outside the gene matches: 9. Germline CDR1 and CDR2: SGHRS and YFSETQ. CDR3 nucleotide sequence: TGCGCCAGCAGCTTCCTGGGGGGGGGTGTAACAGATACGCAGTATTTT. It yields the protein CASSFLGGGVTDTQYF.

The chain links TRBV9 to TRBJ2-7; weak D call: TRBD2 (6 bases). Per germline, CDR1 SGDLS and CDR2 YYNGEE. The CDR3 loop spans 13 amino acids. V lost 3 bases and J lost 5, with 12 bases in between. CDR3: CASSAPGTHEQYF. Here the CDR3 DNA reads TGTGCCAGCAGCGCCCCAGGGACTCACGAGCAGTACTTC.

The chain is built from TRBV7-2 and TRBJ1-1, with 7 bases matching TRBD1. CDR3 length: 13 residues. The V gene's germline CDR1 is SGHTA and CDR2 FQGNSA. With 4 bases clipped from V and 4 bases from J, the junction kept 3 bases outside the gene matches. Here the CDR3 reads CASSSQGSTEAFF. The DNA of the CDR3 is TGTGCCAGCAGCTCACAGGGGAGCACTGAAGCTTTCTTT.

V and J are TRBV11-2 and TRBJ2-1; a possible D gene is TRBD2 (6 bases). There are 15 residues in the CDR3. Germline V CDR1 and CDR2: SGHAT, FQNNGV. Trimming shortened V by 5 bases and J by 9 bases, and 20 bases separated the two germline ends. The CDR3 region is CASSEPGLPLLEQFF. DNA for the CDR3: TGTGCCAGCAGCGAACCGGGACTGCCTTTGCTTGAGCAGTTCTTC.

The chain is built from TRBV5-4 and TRBJ2-3; weak D call: TRBD1 (6 bases). V was pared by 2 bases and J by 4 bases, with 11 bases between. The germline V gene has CDR1 SGHNT and CDR2 YYREEE (reference sequence). The CDR3 sequence is 14 residues long. CDR3 region: CASSLQGVPDTQYF. The DNA of the CDR3 is TGTGCCAGCAGCTTACAGGGTGTCCCAGATACGCAGTATTTT.

The chain is built from TRBV6-1 and TRBJ1-6; no reliable D call. The CDR3 sequence is 14 residues long. Germline values: CDR1 MNHNS, CDR2 SASEGT. Between the trimmed V and J ends, which lost 2 bases and 4 bases, there was a span of 6 bases. The CDR3 sequence is CASSEQKYNSPLHF. Written as DNA, the CDR3 is TGTGCCAGCAGTGAACAGAAATATAATTCACCCCTCCACTTT.

The sample holds a few counts of this clone. This chain joins TRBV10-3 and TRBJ1-1, with 7 bases lining up with TRBD1. Germline V CDR1 and CDR2: ENHRY, SYGVKD. Germline trimming cut 8 bases from V and 4 bases from J; bases unmatched to any gene: 7. The CDR3 totals 13 residues. As DNA, the CDR3 is TGTGCCATCTCTCGGGACAGAGGCACTGAAGCTTTCTTT. This encodes CAISRDRGTEAFF.

CDR3 protein: CASSPFGGGSDEQYF. Written as DNA, the CDR3 is TGTGCTAGCAGTCCCTTTGGGGGCGGTTCGGACGAGCAGTACTTC. This rearrangement joins TRBV12-5 to TRBJ2-7; tentative D call: TRBD1 (6 bases). CDR3 length: 15 residues. The germline V gene encodes CDR1 LGHNT and CDR2 FRNRAP. Trimming shortened V by 9 bases and J by 5 bases, and 23 bases separated the two germline ends.

The chain combines TRBV6-6 with TRBJ1-2; no definite D call. The V and J ends lost 0 bases and 5 bases respectively, with 13 bases between them. CDR3 length: 15 residues. Germline CDR1 MNHNY, CDR2 SVGAGI (reference sequence). In nucleotides, the CDR3 is TGTGCCAGCAGTTACTCCGGCCCGGGTACATATGGCTACACCTTC. Protein product: CASSYSGPGTYGYTF.